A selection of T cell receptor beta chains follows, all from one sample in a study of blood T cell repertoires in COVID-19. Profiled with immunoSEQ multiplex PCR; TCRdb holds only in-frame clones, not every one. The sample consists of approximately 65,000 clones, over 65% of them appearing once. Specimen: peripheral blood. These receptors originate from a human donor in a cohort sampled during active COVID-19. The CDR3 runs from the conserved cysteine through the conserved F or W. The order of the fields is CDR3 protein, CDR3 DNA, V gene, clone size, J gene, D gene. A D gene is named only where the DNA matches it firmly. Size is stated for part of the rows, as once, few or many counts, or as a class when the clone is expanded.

CASSSIGLAGGWLETQYF | TGTGCCAGCAGCAGCATAGGACTAGCGGGAGGGTGGTTGGAGACCCAGTACTTC | TRBV6-2/TRBV6-3 | NA | TRBJ2-5 | TRBD2
CSVVAVGEAFF | TGCAGTGTCGTAGCGGTGGGGGAAGCTTTCTTT | TRBV20-1 | few | TRBJ1-1 | NA
CASSDRGGEKLFF | TGTGCCAGCAGTGACAGGGGAGGGGAAAAACTGTTTTTT | TRBV25-1 | NA | TRBJ1-4 | NA
CAISPAGTRGNNEQFF | TGTGCCATCAGTCCTGCCGGGACTAGGGGGAACAATGAGCAGTTCTTC | TRBV10-3 | NA | TRBJ2-1 | TRBD2
CASSGTGGLKAHYGYTF | TGTGCCAGCAGTGGGACAGGGGGCCTTAAGGCCCATTATGGCTACACCTTC | TRBV6-1 | NA | TRBJ1-2 | TRBD1
CASSFGTQETQYF | TGTGCCAGCAGCTTTGGGACTCAAGAGACCCAGTACTTC | TRBV11-2 | NA | TRBJ2-5 | NA
CASSDRVGLNTEAFF | TGCGCCAGCAGCGACAGGGTGGGTTTGAACACTGAAGCTTTCTTT | TRBV5-1 | NA | TRBJ1-1 | TRBD1
CASSYRGGVGEQYF | TGTGCCAGCAGTTATAGGGGGGGAGTTGGCGAGCAGTACTTC | TRBV6-6 | NA | TRBJ2-7 | NA
CASSPPGLAGGGGEQYF | TGTGCCAGCAGTCCCCCGGGACTAGCGGGAGGAGGGGGCGAGCAGTACTTC | TRBV6-2/TRBV6-3 | NA | TRBJ2-7 | TRBD2
CASSRTDNTEAFF | TGTGCCAGCAGCCGGACAGATAACACTGAAGCTTTCTTT | TRBV28 | once | TRBJ1-1 | NA
CASSSTPGIYEQYF | TGCGCCAGCAGCTCCACCCCGGGAATCTACGAGCAGTACTTC | TRBV5-1 | few | TRBJ2-7 | NA
CASSRTPRGQGYNEQFF | TGTGCCAGCTCAAGGACTCCGCGGGGACAGGGCTACAATGAGCAGTTCTTC | TRBV9 | NA | TRBJ2-1 | TRBD1
CASSLAWAGEQYF | TGTGCCAGCAGCTTAGCGTGGGCAGGGGAGCAGTACTTC | TRBV7-6 | NA | TRBJ2-7 | NA
CASRAGLKDGEQFF | TGTGCCAGCAGGGCGGGCCTTAAGGATGGTGAGCAGTTCTTC | TRBV7-8 | once | TRBJ2-1 | NA
CASRSGMGSEQFF | TGTGCCAGCCGTAGCGGGATGGGGAGTGAGCAGTTCTTC | TRBV19 | NA | TRBJ2-1 | TRBD2
CASRRDRVETQYF | TGTGCCAGCAGACGGGACAGGGTTGAGACCCAGTACTTC | TRBV3-1/TRBV3-2 | NA | TRBJ2-5 | TRBD1
CSADGGGDTQYF | TGCAGCGCCGACGGCGGGGGGGATACGCAGTATTTT | TRBV29-1 | NA | TRBJ2-3 | TRBD2
CASSPPRERNNEQFF | TGTGCCAGCAGCCCCCCCCGGGAGAGGAACAATGAGCAGTTCTTC | TRBV6-2/TRBV6-3 | NA | TRBJ2-1 | NA
CAISESGSTTEAFF | TGTGCCATCAGTGAGTCCGGGTCAACCACTGAAGCTTTCTTT | TRBV10-3 | NA | TRBJ1-1 | NA
CASSRDRTGEQYF | TGTGCCAGCAGCCGGGACAGAACGGGTGAGCAGTACTTC | TRBV3-1/TRBV3-2 | NA | TRBJ2-7 | TRBD1
CASSSIRLAGGKETQYF | TGTGCCAGCAGCTCGATAAGACTAGCGGGGGGGAAAGAGACCCAGTACTTC | TRBV5-5 | NA | TRBJ2-5 | TRBD2
CASSPGQGLAGGSEQYF | TGTGCCAGCTCACCAGGACAGGGCCTAGCGGGAGGCTCCGAGCAGTACTTC | TRBV18 | NA | TRBJ2-7 | TRBD2
CASGPRQWPDTQYF | TGTGCCAGCGGTCCGAGACAGTGGCCAGATACGCAGTATTTT | TRBV7-9 | NA | TRBJ2-3 | NA
CATDAGQGVGETQYF | TGTGCCACCGACGCCGGACAGGGGGTAGGAGAGACCCAGTACTTC | TRBV19 | NA | TRBJ2-5 | TRBD1
CASNPGLQETQYF | TGTGCCAGCAACCCAGGGTTACAAGAGACCCAGTACTTC | TRBV3-1/TRBV3-2 | NA | TRBJ2-5 | NA
CASSQAASGRDTDTQYF | TGCGCCAGCAGCCAAGCGGCTAGCGGGAGGGATACAGATACGCAGTATTTT | TRBV4-1 | NA | TRBJ2-3 | TRBD2
CASSPGSGETEAFF | TGTGCCAGCTCTCCTGGGTCAGGGGAGACTGAAGCTTTCTTT | TRBV18 | NA | TRBJ1-1 | NA
CASSEALQGTEAFF | TGTGCCAGCAGTGAAGCGCTTCAGGGGACTGAAGCTTTCTTT | TRBV6-1 | NA | TRBJ1-1 | NA
CASSLTGVTTGELFF | TGTGCCAGCAGCTTAACAGGGGTAACCACCGGGGAGCTGTTTTTT | TRBV11-3 | NA | TRBJ2-2 | TRBD1
CASRATQGLRETQYF | TGTGCCAGTAGAGCAACACAGGGTTTGCGAGAGACCCAGTACTTC | TRBV19 | once | TRBJ2-5 | NA
CASSWASNQPQHF | TGTGCCAGCAGTTGGGCTAGCAATCAGCCCCAGCATTTT | TRBV12-3/TRBV12-4 | NA | TRBJ1-5 | NA
CASSRTGLATNEQFF | TGTGCCAGCTCACGCACGGGACTAGCGACAAATGAGCAGTTCTTC | TRBV18 | NA | TRBJ2-1 | TRBD2
CASSYAAEVAGELFF | TGTGCCAGCAGTTACGCGGCGGAGGTGGCCGGGGAGCTGTTTTTT | TRBV6-6 | NA | TRBJ2-2 | NA
CASSLEAGVSYNEQFF | TGTGCCAGCAGCTTGGAAGCGGGAGTGTCCTACAATGAGCAGTTCTTC | TRBV5-4 | once | TRBJ2-1 | TRBD2
CASPSERPNNEQFF | TGCGCCAGCCCTTCCGAGCGGCCGAACAATGAGCAGTTCTTC | TRBV10-1 | few | TRBJ2-1 | NA
CASSSGGSTEAFF | TGTGCCAGCAGCTCTGGAGGATCCACTGAAGCTTTCTTT | TRBV11-2 | few | TRBJ1-1 | NA
CASSLGGSNEKLFF | TGCGCCAGCAGCTTAGGAGGGTCTAATGAAAAACTGTTTTTT | TRBV5-1 | NA | TRBJ1-4 | NA
CATSPDISSTDTQYF | TGTGCCACCTCGCCGGACATTTCTAGCACAGATACGCAGTATTTT | TRBV19 | NA | TRBJ2-3 | NA
CASSLLAGLRTDTQYF | TGTGCCAGCAGCTTGCTAGCGGGACTCCGCACAGATACGCAGTATTTT | TRBV13 | NA | TRBJ2-3 | TRBD2
CASIRGQGALEQYF | TGTGCCAGCATCAGGGGACAGGGGGCTCTCGAGCAGTACTTC | TRBV6-5 | NA | TRBJ2-7 | TRBD1